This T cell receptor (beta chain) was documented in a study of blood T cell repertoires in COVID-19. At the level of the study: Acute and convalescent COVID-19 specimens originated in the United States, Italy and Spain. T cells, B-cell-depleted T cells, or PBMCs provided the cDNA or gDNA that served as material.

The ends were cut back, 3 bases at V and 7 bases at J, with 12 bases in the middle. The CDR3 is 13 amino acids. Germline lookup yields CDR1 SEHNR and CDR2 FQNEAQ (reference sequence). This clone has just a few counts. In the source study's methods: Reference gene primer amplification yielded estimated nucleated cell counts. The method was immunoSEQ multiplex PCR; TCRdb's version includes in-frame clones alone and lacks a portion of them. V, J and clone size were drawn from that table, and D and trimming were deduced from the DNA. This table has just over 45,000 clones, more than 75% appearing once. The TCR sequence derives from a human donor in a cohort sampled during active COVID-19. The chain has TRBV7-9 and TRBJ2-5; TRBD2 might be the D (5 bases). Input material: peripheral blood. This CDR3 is CASSFEGVGTQYF. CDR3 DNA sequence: TGTGCCAGCAGCTTCGAGGGAGTAGGGACCCAGTACTTC.